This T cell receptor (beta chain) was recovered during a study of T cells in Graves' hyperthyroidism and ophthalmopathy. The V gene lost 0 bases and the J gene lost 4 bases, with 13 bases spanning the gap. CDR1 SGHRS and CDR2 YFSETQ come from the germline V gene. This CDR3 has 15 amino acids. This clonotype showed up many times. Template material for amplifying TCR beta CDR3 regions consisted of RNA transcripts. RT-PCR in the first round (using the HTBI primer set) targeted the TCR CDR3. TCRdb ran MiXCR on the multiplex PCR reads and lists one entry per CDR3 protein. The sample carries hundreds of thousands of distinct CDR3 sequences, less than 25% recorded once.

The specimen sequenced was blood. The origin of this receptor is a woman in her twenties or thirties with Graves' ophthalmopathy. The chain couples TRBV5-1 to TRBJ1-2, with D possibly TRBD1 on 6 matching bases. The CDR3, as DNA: TGCGCCAGCAGCTTGGCCCTTGGACAGACCTATGGCTACACCTTC. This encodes CASSLALGQTYGYTF.